These T cell receptor beta chains were read from a single sample in a study of cytomegalovirus exposure and HLA in healthy donors. TCRdb's copy holds only in-frame clones and misses some; the assay was immunoSEQ multiplex PCR. Seen here are about 57,000 clones, 83% observed once, and the top ten hold around 4.7%. Sequenced: PBMCs. These receptors came from a man aged 25-40 years in good health and CMV-seronegative. The CDR3 runs from the conserved cysteine through the conserved F or W. A D gene is named only where the DNA matches it firmly. The size of a clone is reported for some rows only, either as once, few or many, or as a class for expanded clones.

NA | TRBJ2-2 | TRBV15 | NA | 15 | CATSRDGGGSGELFF | TGTGCCACCAGCAGAGATGGGGGGGGCTCCGGGGAGCTGTTTTTT
NA | TRBJ2-1 | TRBV12-2 | NA | 16 | CASRLGMVTSGKEQFF | TGTGCAAGTCGCTTAGGGATGGTTACTAGCGGGAAAGAGCAGTTCTTC
TRBD2 | TRBJ2-1 | TRBV11-2 | NA | 16 | CASSSTGTSVYNEQFF | TGTGCCAGCAGCTCTACCGGGACTAGCGTTTACAATGAGCAGTTCTTC
NA | TRBJ1-1 | TRBV19 | NA | 16 | CASSIEWELKETEAFF | TGTGCCAGTAGTATCGAATGGGAGCTTAAAGAGACTGAAGCTTTCTTT
TRBD1 | TRBJ1-3 | TRBV9 | NA | 17 | CASSVDPQGATGNTIYF | TGTGCCAGCAGCGTAGACCCACAGGGGGCGACTGGAAACACCATATATTTT
NA | TRBJ2-3 | TRBV27 | NA | 17 | CAGRRSETKPGTDTQYF | TGTGCCGGCCGTCGATCCGAGACTAAACCAGGCACAGATACGCAGTATTTT
NA | TRBJ1-1 | TRBV19 | NA | 18 | CASIQNNRSPNMNTEAFF | TGTGCCAGTATCCAAAATAACAGAAGCCCTAACATGAACACTGAAGCTTTCTTT
NA | TRBJ2-5 | TRBV11-3 | NA | 16 | CASSFKYRVRQETQYF | TGTGCCAGCAGCTTTAAGTACAGGGTCCGACAAGAGACCCAGTACTTC
NA | TRBJ1-5 | TRBV27 | NA | 14 | CASREGDSNQPQHF | TGTGCCAGCAGGGAAGGGGATAGCAATCAGCCCCAGCATTTT
NA | TRBJ1-4 | TRBV7-9 | NA | 15 | CASSLPRMGSEKLFF | TGTGCCAGCAGCTTACCCCGGATGGGGAGTGAAAAACTGTTTTTT
NA | TRBJ1-4 | TRBV7-6 | NA | 17 | CASSLATPGGTNEKLFF | TGTGCCAGCAGCTTAGCAACCCCCGGAGGTACTAATGAAAAACTGTTTTTT
NA | TRBJ2-7 | TRBV14 | NA | 13 | CASSQGGFYEQYF | TGTGCCAGCAGCCAAGGAGGATTCTACGAGCAGTACTTC
NA | TRBJ1-2 | TRBV12-5 | NA | 16 | CASGLVRDTGFPGYTF | TGTGCTAGTGGTTTGGTGAGGGACACCGGCTTCCCTGGCTACACCTTC
TRBD2 | TRBJ2-3 | TRBV7-8 | NA | 15 | CASTPGGGARDTQYF | TGTGCCAGCACCCCCGGCGGGGGGGCCCGGGATACGCAGTATTTT
TRBD1 | TRBJ1-3 | TRBV30 | NA | 14 | CAWATGGRGNTIYF | TGTGCCTGGGCTACAGGGGGACGAGGAAACACCATATATTTT
NA | TRBJ2-5 | TRBV27 | NA | 14 | CASSPEFWSETQYF | TGTGCCAGCAGCCCGGAGTTCTGGTCGGAGACCCAGTACTTC
NA | TRBJ1-3 | TRBV27 | once | 15 | CASSLSGSSGNTIYF | TGTGCCAGCAGTTTAAGCGGTAGCTCTGGAAACACCATATATTTT
NA | TRBJ1-5 | TRBV6-5 | NA | 14 | CASSPLGGNQPQHF | TGTGCCAGCAGTCCCTTAGGGGGCAATCAGCCCCAGCATTTT
NA | TRBJ2-6 | TRBV9 | NA | 18 | CASSGRVQIFSGANVLTF | TGTGCCAGCAGCGGCAGGGTCCAAATCTTCTCTGGGGCCAACGTCCTGACTTTC
TRBD2 | TRBJ2-1 | TRBV6-1 | NA | 15 | CASSVTSGKHNEQFF | TGTGCCAGCAGTGTGACTAGCGGGAAGCACAATGAGCAGTTCTTC
TRBD1 | TRBJ2-7 | TRBV19 | NA | 14 | CASSLLGTVVEQYF | TGTGCCAGTAGTCTCCTCGGGACAGTTGTTGAGCAGTACTTC
NA | TRBJ2-7 | TRBV11-2 | NA | 13 | CASSLGYSYEQYF | TGTGCCAGCAGCTTGGGCTACTCCTACGAGCAGTACTTC
TRBD2 | TRBJ2-7 | TRBV27 | NA | 13 | CASSLTSVGEQYF | TGTGCCAGCAGTTTAACTAGCGTTGGAGAGCAGTACTTC
NA | TRBJ1-5 | TRBV6-5 | NA | 13 | CASSSGTGWPQHF | TGTGCCAGCAGTTCTGGAACGGGGTGGCCCCAGCATTTT
NA | TRBJ2-7 | TRBV2 | NA | 17 | CASSEVGGMLPSYEQYF | TGTGCCAGCAGTGAAGTAGGCGGGATGCTTCCTTCCTACGAGCAGTACTTC
TRBD1 | TRBJ1-4 | TRBV6-1 | NA | 16 | CASSEGPWTGLGKLFF | TGTGCCAGCAGTGAGGGACCCTGGACAGGGTTGGGAAAACTGTTTTTT
NA | TRBJ1-1 | TRBV5-4 | NA | 15 | CASSASVGAGTEAFF | TGTGCCAGCAGCGCCTCGGTGGGGGCGGGCACTGAAGCTTTCTTT
TRBD2 | TRBJ2-1 | TRBV7-6 | NA | 15 | CASSPGSGSSDEQFF | TGTGCCAGCAGCCCAGGTAGCGGGAGTAGTGATGAGCAGTTCTTC
TRBD2 | TRBJ2-2 | TRBV28 | NA | 15 | CASTFSGANTGELFF | TGTGCCAGTACCTTTAGCGGGGCGAACACCGGGGAGCTGTTTTTT
NA | TRBJ2-3 | TRBV29-1 | few | 12 | CSLHLGTDTQYF | TGCAGCCTCCATTTAGGCACAGATACGCAGTATTTT
NA | TRBJ2-5 | TRBV6-1 | NA | 15 | CASSEALGSWETQYF | TGTGCCAGCAGTGAAGCGCTTGGCAGTTGGGAGACCCAGTACTTC
NA | TRBJ2-4 | TRBV5-6 | NA | 14 | CASRGRGSGNIQYF | TGTGCCAGCCGGGGGCGGGGGTCGGGAAACATTCAGTACTTC
TRBD1 | TRBJ2-7 | TRBV6-5 | few | 16 | CASSYWTDRGSYEQYF | TGTGCCAGCAGTTACTGGACGGACAGGGGGTCCTACGAGCAGTACTTC
TRBD1 | TRBJ1-5 | TRBV7-9 | NA | 17 | CASSLRSDRGPGQPQHF | TGTGCCAGCAGCTTACGGTCGGACAGGGGGCCGGGTCAGCCCCAGCATTTT
TRBD1 | TRBJ1-6 | TRBV9 | NA | 14 | CASSPGQVNSPLHF | TGTGCCAGCAGCCCCGGACAGGTGAATTCACCCCTCCACTTT
NA | TRBJ1-5 | TRBV7-9 | NA | 15 | CASSLNRRSGQPQHF | TGTGCCAGCAGCTTGAATCGACGGTCGGGTCAGCCCCAGCATTTT
TRBD2 | TRBJ2-5 | TRBV11-3 | NA | 18 | CASSDPDASDGGKETQYF | TGTGCCAGCAGTGATCCCGACGCCTCGGACGGGGGGAAAGAGACCCAGTACTTC
NA | TRBJ2-3 | TRBV5-4 | NA | 14 | CATRRGDGTDTQYF | TGTGCCACCCGGAGGGGAGATGGCACAGATACGCAGTATTTT
NA | TRBJ1-6 | TRBV7-9 | NA | 14 | CASSSVGSNSPLHF | TGTGCCAGCAGTTCAGTGGGCTCTAATTCACCCCTCCACTTT
TRBD1 | TRBJ1-6 | TRBV19 | NA | 15 | CASSPWTGSNSPLHF | TGTGCCAGTAGTCCGTGGACAGGGTCTAATTCACCCCTCCACTTT
TRBD2 | TRBJ2-1 | TRBV27 | once | 16 | CASSPGLARSYNEQFF | TGTGCCAGCAGTCCCGGACTAGCGCGCTCCTACAATGAGCAGTTCTTC
TRBD1 | TRBJ1-1 | TRBV10-3 | once | 13 | CASWTGDAGVAFF | TGTGCCTCATGGACAGGGGACGCCGGCGTCGCTTTCTTT
NA | TRBJ1-6 | TRBV7-2 | NA | 15 | CASSTRDTVNSPLHF | TGTGCCAGCAGCACCCGGGACACGGTTAATTCACCCCTCCACTTT
NA | TRBJ1-1 | TRBV6-5 | NA | 13 | CASSYGQYTEAFF | TGTGCCAGCAGTTACGGGCAGTACACTGAAGCTTTCTTT
TRBD1 | TRBJ2-7 | TRBV27 | NA | 16 | CASSTWDRGIGYEQYF | TGTGCCAGCAGTACATGGGACAGGGGAATCGGGTACGAGCAGTACTTC
NA | TRBJ2-7 | TRBV5-6 | NA | 14 | CASSPQGLSYEQYF | TGTGCCAGCAGCCCGCAGGGCCTCTCCTACGAGCAGTACTTC
NA | TRBJ2-7 | TRBV5-1 | NA | 14 | CASSPGSPLDEQYF | TGCGCCAGCAGCCCAGGGTCCCCCCTAGACGAGCAGTACTTC
TRBD1 | TRBJ2-2 | TRBV5-4 | NA | 16 | CASSLEQGASTGELFF | TGTGCCAGCAGCTTGGAACAGGGGGCGAGCACCGGGGAGCTGTTTTTT
TRBD1 | TRBJ2-1 | TRBV5-1 | NA | 15 | CASSLLDRAYNEQFF | TGCGCCAGCAGCTTGTTGGACAGGGCCTACAATGAGCAGTTCTTC
TRBD1 | TRBJ1-2 | TRBV27 | NA | 16 | CASTYSGDRGLHGYTF | TGTGCCAGCACCTACTCCGGAGACAGGGGGCTTCATGGCTACACCTTC